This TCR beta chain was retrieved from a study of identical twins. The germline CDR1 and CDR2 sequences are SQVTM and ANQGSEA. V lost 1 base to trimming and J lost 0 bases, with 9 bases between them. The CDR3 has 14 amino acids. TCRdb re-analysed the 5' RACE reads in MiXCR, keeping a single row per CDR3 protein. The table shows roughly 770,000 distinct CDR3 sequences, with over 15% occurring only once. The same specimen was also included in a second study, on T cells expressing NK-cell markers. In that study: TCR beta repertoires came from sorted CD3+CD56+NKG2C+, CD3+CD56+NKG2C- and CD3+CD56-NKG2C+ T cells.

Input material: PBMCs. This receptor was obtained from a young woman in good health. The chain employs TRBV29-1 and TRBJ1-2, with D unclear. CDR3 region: CSVEGPKANYGYTF. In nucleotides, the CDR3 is TGCAGCGTTGAAGGGCCGAAAGCTAACTATGGCTACACCTTC.